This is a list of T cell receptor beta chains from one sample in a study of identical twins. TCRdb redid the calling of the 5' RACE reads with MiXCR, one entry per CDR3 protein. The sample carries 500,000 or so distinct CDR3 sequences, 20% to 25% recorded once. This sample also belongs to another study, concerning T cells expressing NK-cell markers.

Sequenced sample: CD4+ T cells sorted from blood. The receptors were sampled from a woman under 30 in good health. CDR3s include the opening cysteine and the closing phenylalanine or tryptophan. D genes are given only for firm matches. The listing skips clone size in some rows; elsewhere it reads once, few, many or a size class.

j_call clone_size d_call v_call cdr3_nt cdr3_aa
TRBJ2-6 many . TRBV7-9 TGTGCCAGCAGCTCCGGCCAGGGTTTCTCTGGGGCCAACGTCCTGACTTTC CASSSGQGFSGANVLTF
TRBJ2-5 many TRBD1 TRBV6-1 TGTGCCAGCAGTAGACAGGGTTCGGAGACCCAGTACTTC CASSRQGSETQYF
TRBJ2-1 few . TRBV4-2 TGTGCCAGCAGCCAAGATACCTACAATGAGCAGTTCTTC CASSQDTYNEQFF
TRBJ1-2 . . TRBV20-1 TGCAGTGCTAGGGCTTTAGGCAGGTCTAACTATGGCTACACCTTC CSARALGRSNYGYTF
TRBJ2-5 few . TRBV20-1 TGCAGTGCTAGCAGGGGAGGTTGGGAGACCCAGTACTTC CSASRGGWETQYF
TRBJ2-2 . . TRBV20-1 TGCAGTGCGGTAGGGACGAACACCGGGGAGCTGTTTTTT CSAVGTNTGELFF
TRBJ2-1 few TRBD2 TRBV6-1 TGTGCCAGCAGCCCGGGGGGACCGGGACTAGCCAATGAGCAGTTCTTC CASSPGGPGLANEQFF
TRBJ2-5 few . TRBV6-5 TGTGCCAGCAGTTCCGGCGCGAAGACCCAGTACTTC CASSSGAKTQYF
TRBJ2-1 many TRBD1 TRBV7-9 TGTGCCAGCACAGACAGGGGAGTGAATGAGCAGTTCTTC CASTDRGVNEQFF
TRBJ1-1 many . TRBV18 TGTGCCAGCTCACCACCGGGTCGGGGTAACACTGAAGCTTTCTTT CASSPPGRGNTEAFF
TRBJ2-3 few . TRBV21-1 TGTGCCAGCAGCAAACGGGACACGCTCGATACGCAGTATTTT CASSKRDTLDTQYF
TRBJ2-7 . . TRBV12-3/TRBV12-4 TGTGCCAGCAGGGGCTCTGGAAGCTCCTACGAGCAGTACTTC CASRGSGSSYEQYF
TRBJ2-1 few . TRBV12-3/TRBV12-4 TGTGCCAGCAGTTTCCGACAGTCCCAGGGAAATGAGCAGTTCTTC CASSFRQSQGNEQFF
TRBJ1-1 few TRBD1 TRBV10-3 TGTGCCATAACCGACAGGGTAAACACTGAAGCTTTCTTT CAITDRVNTEAFF
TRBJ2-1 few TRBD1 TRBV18 TGTGCCAGCTCACTCAACAGGGGGTCCTACAATGAGCAGTTCTTC CASSLNRGSYNEQFF
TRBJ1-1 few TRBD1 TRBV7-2 TGTGCCAGCAGCTCTCCGGGACAGGGAACCTTTGCGGCTTTCTTT CASSSPGQGTFAAFF